Each of the 14 T cell receptor beta chains below was sequenced from the same sample in a study of T cell responses to AZD1222 COVID-19 vaccine. Libraries were prepared by immunoSEQ multiplex PCR; TCRdb keeps only in-frame clonotypes and omits some of them. The table has about 140,000 clones, roughly 92% seen once. Sequencing was performed on peripheral blood, taken on day 0 of AZD1222 vaccination. These receptors all come from an adult in good health.

The genes are TRBV15 and TRBJ2-3; D unclear. The CDR3 length is 11 residues. Trimming left V 0 bases short and J 7 bases short, with 2 bases between. Germline CDR1 and CDR2: LNHNV and YYDKDF (reference sequence). The CDR3 is CATSRDYTQYF. As DNA, the CDR3 is TGTGCCACCAGCAGAGATTATACGCAGTATTTT.

This clone was recorded a few times. The chain joins TRBV12-3 or TRBV12-4 to TRBJ1-1; D ambiguous. The CDR3 totals 11 residues. The ends were cut back, 3 bases at V and 6 bases at J, with 5 bases in the middle. Here the CDR3 reads CASSFSPEAFF. CDR3 DNA sequence: TGTGCCAGCAGTTTCAGCCCTGAAGCTTTCTTT.

This clone has more than one count but fewer than ten. The chain carries TRBV7-9 and TRBJ1-4; 8 nucleotides line up with TRBD1. Trimming at V came to 6 bases and at J to 1 base, leaving 7 bases not matched to a gene. Germline lookup yields CDR1 SEHNR and CDR2 FQNEAQ (reference sequence). The CDR3 is 16 residues long. The CDR3 nucleotides read TGTGCCAGCAGACATGACAGGGGTGGAACTAATGAAAAACTGTTTTTT. Amino acid sequence: CASRHDRGGTNEKLFF.

The rearrangement links TRBV7-2 to TRBJ2-7; either TRBD1 or TRBD2 may supply D (5 bases each). The V end lost 5 bases, the J end lost 3 bases, and 11 bases lay between the germline ends. Germline CDR1 SGHTA, CDR2 FQGNSA. The CDR3 is 13 amino acids. For the CDR3, the DNA is TGTGCCAGCAGCCAGGGACGGAACTACGAGCAGTACTTC. This translates into CASSQGRNYEQYF.

The J gene is TRBJ2-3, the V gene TRBV27, with unresolved D. Looked up from germline, CDR1 is MNHEY and CDR2 is SMNVEV (reference sequence). The ends were cut back, 0 bases at V and 2 bases at J, with 27 bases in the middle. This CDR3 spans 21 amino acids. Here the CDR3 reads CASSLSARRPGRQRHTDTQYF. CDR3 nucleotides: TGTGCCAGCAGTTTATCAGCCCGGCGCCCGGGTAGGCAAAGGCACACAGATACGCAGTATTTT.

J is TRBJ2-1 and V is TRBV5-1; D not certain. Germline loops: CDR1 SGHRS, CDR2 YFSETQ. The CDR3 has 15 residues. V was trimmed by 2 bases and J by 4 bases, leaving 13 bases between them. The CDR3 sequence is CASSFDGLRYNEQFF. The DNA for the CDR3 is TGCGCCAGCAGCTTCGACGGATTGCGTTACAATGAGCAGTTCTTC.

The chain links TRBV5-4 to TRBJ2-3, with 8 bases that match TRBD2. Losses at the gene ends were 2 bases for V and 2 bases for J; bases not matched to a gene: 7. Germline assignment: CDR1 SGHNT and CDR2 YYREEE (reference sequence). The CDR3 has 16 amino acids. Written as DNA, the CDR3 is TGTGCCAGCAGCTTAAACGGACTAGCTTACACAGATACGCAGTATTTT. Translated: CASSLNGLAYTDTQYF.

The chain uses TRBV14 and TRBJ2-3; 8 nucleotides match TRBD1. Trimming took 3 bases from V and 6 from J; bases not matched to a gene: 11. Germline-derived CDR1 and CDR2 are SGHDN and FVKESK. The CDR3 contains 16 residues. CDR3 sequence reads: CASSQGTGGGRDTQYF. The CDR3 DNA reads as TGTGCCAGCAGCCAGGGGACAGGAGGGGGGCGCGATACGCAGTATTTT.

The V and J genes are TRBV3-1 (or the pseudogene TRBV3-2) and TRBJ1-5; the D is unclear. The CDR3 is 13 amino acids. Trimming removed 4 bases from V and 9 bases from J, with 13 bases in between. Germline assignment: CDR1 LGHDT and CDR2 YNNKEL (reference sequence). The CDR3 DNA reads as TGTGCCAGCAGCCCTAGCCCCGGTCGGCCCCAGCATTTT. Amino acid sequence: CASSPSPGRPQHF.

This chain connects TRBV5-1 to TRBJ2-5, with D unclear. Germline-derived CDR1 and CDR2 are SGHRS and YFSETQ. The CDR3 is made up of 14 amino acids. Trimming cost V 1 base and J 2 bases, with 9 bases left between them. The CDR3 sequence is CASSLTASQETQYF. In DNA, the CDR3 is TGCGCCAGCAGCTTGACTGCCAGTCAAGAGACCCAGTACTTC.

The chain has TRBV28 and TRBJ1-3; the D gene is possibly TRBD1 (5 bases). The germline V and J ends were trimmed by 2 bases and 3 bases, with 14 bases remaining between them. CDR3 length equals 16 residues. Germline CDR1 reads MDHEN; CDR2 reads SYDVKM. The CDR3 is CASSLRQSYGGNTIYF. The CDR3 region has the DNA TGTGCCAGCAGTTTACGACAGTCCTATGGTGGAAACACCATATATTTT.

The chain uses TRBV7-8 and TRBJ1-1, with D unclear. Deletions cut 8 bases from V and 1 base from J, with 11 bases between. Germline V CDR1 and CDR2: SGHVS, FQNEAQ. CDR3 size: 13 residues. The CDR3 loop is CASLLSGNTEAFF. The CDR3 DNA follows: TGTGCCAGCCTACTCTCTGGGAACACTGAAGCTTTCTTT.

The CDR3, as DNA: TGTGCCAGCAGTTTATCGATACCCCTAGGGAGGTTTGTCCCCGGGGAGCTGTTTTTT. The encoded protein is CASSLSIPLGRFVPGELFF. The chain joins TRBV27 to TRBJ2-2; the D gene is possibly TRBD2 (6 bases). The CDR3 consists of 19 residues. Per the germline V gene, CDR1 is MNHEY and CDR2 is SMNVEV (reference sequence). V was shortened by 0 bases and J by 6 bases, with 23 bases between the two germline ends.

CDR3 sequence: CATSSGTSGSNEQFF. Here the CDR3 DNA reads TGTGCCACCAGCAGCGGGACTAGCGGGAGCAATGAGCAGTTCTTC. The chain joins TRBV15 to TRBJ2-1; TRBD2 matches 14 bases. Germline V gene data show CDR1 as LNHNV and CDR2 as YYDKDF (reference sequence). Trimming removed 3 bases from V and 6 bases from J; junction bases left unmatched: 1. The CDR3 runs to 15 residues. Combining the CDR3 with reference TRBV15 and TRBJ2-1 gives the whole variable domain DAMVIQNPRYQVTQFGKPVTLSCSQTLNHNVMYWYQQKSSQAPKLLFHYYDKDFNNEADTPDNFQSRRPNTSFCFLDIRSPGLGDTAMYLCATSSGTSGSNEQFFGPGTRLTVL.